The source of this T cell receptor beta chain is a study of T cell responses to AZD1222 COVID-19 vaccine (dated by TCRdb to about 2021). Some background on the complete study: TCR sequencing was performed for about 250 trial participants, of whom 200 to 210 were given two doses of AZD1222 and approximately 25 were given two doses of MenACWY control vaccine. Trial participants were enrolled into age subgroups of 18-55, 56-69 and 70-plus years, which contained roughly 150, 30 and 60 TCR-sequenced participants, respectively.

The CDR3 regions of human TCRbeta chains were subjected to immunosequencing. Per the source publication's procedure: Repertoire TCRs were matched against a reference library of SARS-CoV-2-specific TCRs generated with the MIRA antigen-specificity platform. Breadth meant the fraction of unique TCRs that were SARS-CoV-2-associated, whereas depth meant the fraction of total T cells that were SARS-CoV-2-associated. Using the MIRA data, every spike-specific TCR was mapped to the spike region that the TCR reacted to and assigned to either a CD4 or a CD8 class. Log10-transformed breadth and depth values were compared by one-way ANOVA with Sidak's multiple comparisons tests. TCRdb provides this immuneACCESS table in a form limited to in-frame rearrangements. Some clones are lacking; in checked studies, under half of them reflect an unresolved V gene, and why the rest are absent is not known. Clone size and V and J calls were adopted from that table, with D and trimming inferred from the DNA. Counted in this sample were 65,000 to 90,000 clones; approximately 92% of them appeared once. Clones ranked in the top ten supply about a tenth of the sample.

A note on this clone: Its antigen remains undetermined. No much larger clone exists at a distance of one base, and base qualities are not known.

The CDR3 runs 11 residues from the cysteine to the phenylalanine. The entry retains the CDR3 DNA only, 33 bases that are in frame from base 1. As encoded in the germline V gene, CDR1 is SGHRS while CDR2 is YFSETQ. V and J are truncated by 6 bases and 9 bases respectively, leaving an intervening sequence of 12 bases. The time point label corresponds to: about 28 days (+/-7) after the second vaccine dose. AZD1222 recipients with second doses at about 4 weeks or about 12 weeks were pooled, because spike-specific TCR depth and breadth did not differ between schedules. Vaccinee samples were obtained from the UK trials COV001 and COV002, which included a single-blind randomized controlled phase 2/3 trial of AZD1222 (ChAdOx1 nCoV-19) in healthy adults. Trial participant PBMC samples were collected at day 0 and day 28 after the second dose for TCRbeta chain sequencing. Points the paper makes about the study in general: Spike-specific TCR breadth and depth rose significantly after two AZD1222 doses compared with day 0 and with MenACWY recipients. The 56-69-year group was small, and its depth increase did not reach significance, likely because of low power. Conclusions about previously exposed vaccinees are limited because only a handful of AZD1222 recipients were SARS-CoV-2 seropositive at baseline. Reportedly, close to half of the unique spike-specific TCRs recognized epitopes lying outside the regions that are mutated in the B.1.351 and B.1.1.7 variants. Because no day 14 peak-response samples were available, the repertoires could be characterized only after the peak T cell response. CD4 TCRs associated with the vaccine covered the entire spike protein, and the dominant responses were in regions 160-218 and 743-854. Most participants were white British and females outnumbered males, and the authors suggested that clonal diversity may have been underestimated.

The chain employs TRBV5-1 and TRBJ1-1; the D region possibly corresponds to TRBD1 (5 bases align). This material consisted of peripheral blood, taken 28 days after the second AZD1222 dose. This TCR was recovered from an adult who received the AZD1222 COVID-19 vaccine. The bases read TGCGCCAGCAACCTCGGGGCTCAAGCTTTCTTT. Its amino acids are CASNLGAQAFF.